This is a list of T cell receptor beta chains from one sample in a study of blood T cell repertoires in COVID-19. Some clones are missing from TCRdb's copy, which holds only in-frame ones; the method was immunoSEQ multiplex PCR. This sample carries 200,000 to 250,000 clones, 75% to 90% of them seen once, and the ten largest clones take roughly 5%. Sequenced input: peripheral blood. The receptors were sampled from a human donor in a cohort sampled during active COVID-19. Each CDR3 is given with its conserved first and last residue. D genes are given only for firm matches. Expanded clones get a size class; other rows say once, few or many, or leave the size out.

V gene	D gene	J gene	clone size	CDR3 protein	CDR3 DNA
TRBV25-1	TRBD1	TRBJ2-2	.	CASSETGALNTGELFF	TGTGCCAGCAGTGAGACAGGGGCGCTTAACACCGGGGAGCTGTTTTTT
TRBV25-1	TRBD1	TRBJ1-2	.	CASSPGQVYGYTF	TGTGCCAGCAGTCCGGGACAGGTTTATGGCTACACCTTC
TRBV3-1/TRBV3-2	TRBD1	TRBJ2-7	.	CASSQGWTGVIEQYF	TGTGCCAGCAGCCAGGGTTGGACAGGGGTTATCGAGCAGTACTTC
TRBV19	TRBD1	TRBJ2-7	.	CASSLTGDPIEQYF	TGTGCCAGTAGTTTGACAGGGGACCCGATCGAGCAGTACTTC
TRBV21-1	.	TRBJ2-1	.	CASSKALAGHNEQFF	TGTGCCAGCAGCAAAGCGCTAGCGGGTCACAATGAGCAGTTCTTC
TRBV10-3	.	TRBJ2-3	once	CAISESGLGSSVTDTQYF	TGTGCCATCAGTGAGTCGGGACTCGGGTCGTCCGTCACAGATACGCAGTATTTT
TRBV30	TRBD2	TRBJ2-1	.	CACLTSGRALYEQFF	TGTGCCTGCCTTACTAGCGGGAGGGCCTTGTATGAGCAGTTCTTC
TRBV5-1	TRBD1	TRBJ2-7	few	CASSLGRGSYEQYF	TGCGCCAGCAGCTTGGGCAGGGGGTCCTACGAGCAGTACTTC
TRBV6-5	.	TRBJ1-5	once	CASSYWGHDQPQHF	TGTGCCAGCAGTTACTGGGGACATGATCAGCCCCAGCATTTT
TRBV2	.	TRBJ1-1	.	CASRINTEAFF	TGTGCCAGCAGAATAAATACTGAAGCTTTCTTT
TRBV6-5	TRBD2	TRBJ2-7	.	CASSYSRTSAHYEQYF	TGTGCCAGCAGTTACTCGAGGACTAGCGCCCACTACGAGCAGTACTTC
TRBV30	.	TRBJ1-1	.	CAWSVPGNTEAFF	TGTGCCTGGAGTGTACCCGGGAACACTGAAGCTTTCTTT
TRBV28	TRBD2	TRBJ2-1	.	CASSSPGLAVYNEQFF	TGTGCCAGCAGTTCACCCGGACTAGCGGTCTACAATGAGCAGTTCTTC
TRBV7-9	TRBD2	TRBJ2-7	.	CASSGGLADHEQYF	TGTGCCAGCAGCGGGGGACTAGCGGACCACGAGCAGTACTTC
TRBV7-2	TRBD2	TRBJ2-7	.	CASSPRLASSYEQYF	TGTGCCAGCAGCCCTCGACTAGCGTCTTCCTACGAGCAGTACTTC
TRBV7-2	.	TRBJ2-3	.	CASSRERFTDTQYF	TGTGCCAGCAGCCGCGAGCGCTTCACAGATACGCAGTATTTT
TRBV18	.	TRBJ2-3	once	CASSLGLSTDTQYF	TGTGCCAGCTCACTGGGGCTCAGCACAGATACGCAGTATTTT
TRBV6-1	.	TRBJ1-1	few	CASSDAIIEAFF	TGTGCCAGCAGTGACGCTATTATTGAAGCTTTCTTT
TRBV7-6	TRBD1	TRBJ2-2	once	CASSISGGSNTGELFF	TGTGCCAGCAGCATTTCAGGGGGATCGAACACCGGGGAGCTGTTTTTT
TRBV5-1	.	TRBJ2-7	.	CASSGTGGMGEQYF	TGCGCCAGCAGCGGGACTGGCGGGATGGGCGAGCAGTACTTC
TRBV27	.	TRBJ2-1	.	CASRLQGYNEQFF	TGTGCCAGCAGGCTACAGGGTTACAATGAGCAGTTCTTC
TRBV18	.	TRBJ2-1	once	CASAQQGYNEQFF	TGTGCCAGCGCCCAACAGGGCTACAATGAGCAGTTCTTC
TRBV21-1	.	TRBJ2-7	.	CASSKVGGKCEQYF	TGTGCCAGCAGCAAAGTTGGGGGGAAATGCGAGCAGTACTTC
TRBV6-5	TRBD1	TRBJ1-2	.	CASSLHRGPMNYGYTF	TGTGCCAGCAGTTTACACAGGGGACCCATGAACTATGGCTACACCTTC
TRBV6-5	.	TRBJ1-5	.	CASRLDRNSNQPQHF	TGTGCCAGCAGGTTGGACAGAAATAGCAATCAGCCCCAGCATTTT
TRBV28	.	TRBJ1-6	once	CASSLPGLGNSPLHF	TGTGCCAGCAGTTTACCGGGACTGGGTAATTCACCCCTCCACTTT
TRBV12-3/TRBV12-4	.	TRBJ1-1	.	CASRSRVTEAFF	TGTGCCAGCAGAAGCAGGGTCACTGAAGCTTTCTTT
TRBV12-3/TRBV12-4	.	TRBJ1-2	few	CASSPQEGLGYTF	TGTGCCAGCAGTCCTCAGGAAGGTCTAGGCTACACCTTC
TRBV12-1	.	TRBJ1-6	.	CASSFGSSSYNSPLHF	TGTGCCAGCAGCTTTGGTTCGAGCTCCTATAATTCACCCCTCCACTTT
TRBV2	TRBD1	TRBJ1-1	few	CASSAGTGAQTFF	TGTGCCAGCAGCGCCGGGACAGGGGCACAAACTTTCTTT
TRBV4-3	.	TRBJ2-1	once	CASSQDLGAVSYNEQFF	TGCGCCAGCAGCCAAGATCTCGGAGCGGTTTCCTACAATGAGCAGTTCTTC